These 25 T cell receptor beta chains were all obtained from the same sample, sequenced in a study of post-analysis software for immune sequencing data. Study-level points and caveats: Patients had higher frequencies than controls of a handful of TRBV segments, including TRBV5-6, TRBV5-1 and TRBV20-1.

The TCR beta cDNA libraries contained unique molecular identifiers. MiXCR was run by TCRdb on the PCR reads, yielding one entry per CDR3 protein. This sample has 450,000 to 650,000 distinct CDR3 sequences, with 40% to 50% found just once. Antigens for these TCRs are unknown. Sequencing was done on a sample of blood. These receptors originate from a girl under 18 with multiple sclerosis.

In nucleotides, the CDR3 is TGTGCCAGCATCCTGGATTACGAGCAGTACTTC. This codes for CASILDYEQYF. The chain has TRBV2 and TRBJ2-4; D is ambiguous. The J call may not be correct, given that the DNA end is closer to TRBJ2-7. CDR1 is SNHLY, CDR2 FYNNEI, per germline. This CDR3 has 11 amino acids.

The CDR3 loop reads CASTSRGGLSYEQYF. The CDR3 DNA follows: TGTGCCAGCACCTCACGGGGGGGGCTTTCCTACGAGCAGTACTTC. This chain connects TRBV6-5 to TRBJ2-7; TRBD2 aligns across 8 bases. Trimming took 7 bases from V and 1 from J; bases not matched to a gene: 9. Germline assignment: CDR1 MNHEY and CDR2 SVGAGI. This CDR3 is built from 15 residues.

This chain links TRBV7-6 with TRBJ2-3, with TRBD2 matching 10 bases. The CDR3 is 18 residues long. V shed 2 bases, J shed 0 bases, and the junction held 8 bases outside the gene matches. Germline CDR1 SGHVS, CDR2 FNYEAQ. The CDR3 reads CASSLPPLAGSSTDTQYF. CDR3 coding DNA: TGTGCCAGCAGCTTACCCCCACTAGCGGGGTCCAGCACAGATACGCAGTATTTT.

The CDR3, as DNA: TGCGCCAGCAGCTTGGCTCGGACTAGCGGGGGGGATACGCAGTATTTT. Translated: CASSLARTSGGDTQYF. The chain couples TRBV5-1 to TRBJ2-3; TRBD2 agrees at 14 bases. The CDR3 has 16 amino acids. Trimming removed 0 bases from V and 6 bases from J; junction bases left unmatched: 3. Germline CDR1 and CDR2: SGHRS and YFSETQ.

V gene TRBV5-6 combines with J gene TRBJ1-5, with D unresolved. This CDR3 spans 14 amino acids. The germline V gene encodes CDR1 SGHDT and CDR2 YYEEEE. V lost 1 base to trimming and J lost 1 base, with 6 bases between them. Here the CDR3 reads CASSLRLSNQPQHF. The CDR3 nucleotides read TGTGCCAGCAGCTTGCGATTGAGCAATCAGCCCCAGCATTTT.

The DNA of the CDR3 is TGTGCCAGCTACTCGGACAGGGGGAACGAGCAGTACTTC. It codes for CASYSDRGNEQYF. This chain connects TRBV2 to TRBJ2-7; 10 bases align to TRBD1. This CDR3 spans 13 amino acids. Per the germline V gene, CDR1 is SNHLY and CDR2 is FYNNEI. Unmatched junction bases numbered 6, after V lost 8 bases and J lost 5 bases.

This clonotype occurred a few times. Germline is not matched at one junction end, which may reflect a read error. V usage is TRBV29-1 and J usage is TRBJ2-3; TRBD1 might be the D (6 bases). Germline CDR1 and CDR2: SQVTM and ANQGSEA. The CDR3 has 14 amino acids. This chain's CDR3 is CSVARDTTTDTRYF. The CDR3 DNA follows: TGCAGCGTGGCCCGGGACACTACCACAGATACGCGGTATTTT.

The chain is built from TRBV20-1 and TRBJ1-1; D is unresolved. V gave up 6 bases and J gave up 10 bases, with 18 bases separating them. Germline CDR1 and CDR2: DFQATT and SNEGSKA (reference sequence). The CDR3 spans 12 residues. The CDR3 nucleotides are TGCAGTGCCCTGGGCCCCCCTCAATTAGCTTTCTTT. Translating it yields CSALGPPQLAFF.

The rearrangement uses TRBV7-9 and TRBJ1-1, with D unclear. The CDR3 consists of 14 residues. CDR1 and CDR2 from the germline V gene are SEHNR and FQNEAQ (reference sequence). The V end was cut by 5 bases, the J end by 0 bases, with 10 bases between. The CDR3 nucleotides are TGTGCCAGCAGCCCTTCCCCGGTGAACACTGAAGCTTTCTTT. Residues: CASSPSPVNTEAFF.

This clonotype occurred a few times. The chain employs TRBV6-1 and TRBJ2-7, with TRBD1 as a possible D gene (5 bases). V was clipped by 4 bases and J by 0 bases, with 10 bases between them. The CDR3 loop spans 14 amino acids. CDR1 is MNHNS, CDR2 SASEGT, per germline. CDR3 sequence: CASSGVDSSYEQYF. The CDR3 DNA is TGTGCCAGCAGTGGGGTAGACAGCTCCTACGAGCAGTACTTC.

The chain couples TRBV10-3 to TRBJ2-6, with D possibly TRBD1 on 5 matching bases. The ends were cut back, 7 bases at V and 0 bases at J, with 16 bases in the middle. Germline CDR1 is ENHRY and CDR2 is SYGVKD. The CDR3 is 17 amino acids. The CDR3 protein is CAITGPLRGSGANVLTF. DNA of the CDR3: TGTGCCATCACTGGACCGCTTAGGGGCTCTGGGGCCAACGTCCTGACTTTC.

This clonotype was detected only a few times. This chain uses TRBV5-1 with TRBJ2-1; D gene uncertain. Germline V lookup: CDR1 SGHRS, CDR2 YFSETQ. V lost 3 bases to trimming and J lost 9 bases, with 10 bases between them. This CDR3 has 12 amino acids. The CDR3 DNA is TGCGCCAGCAGCTGGGATGGTGGTGAGCAGTTCTTC. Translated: CASSWDGGEQFF. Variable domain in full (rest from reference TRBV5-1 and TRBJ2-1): KAGVTQTPRYLIKTRGQQVTLSCSPISGHRSVSWYQQTPGQGLQFLFEYFSETQRNKGNFPGRFSGRQFSNSRSEMNVSTLELGDSALYLCASSWDGGEQFFGPGTRLTVL.

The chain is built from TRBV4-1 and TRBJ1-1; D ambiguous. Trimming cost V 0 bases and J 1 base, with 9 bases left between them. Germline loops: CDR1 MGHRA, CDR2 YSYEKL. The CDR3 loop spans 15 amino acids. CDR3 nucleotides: TGCGCCAGCAGCCAAGATACCGCGGGGAACACTGAAGCTTTCTTT. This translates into CASSQDTAGNTEAFF.

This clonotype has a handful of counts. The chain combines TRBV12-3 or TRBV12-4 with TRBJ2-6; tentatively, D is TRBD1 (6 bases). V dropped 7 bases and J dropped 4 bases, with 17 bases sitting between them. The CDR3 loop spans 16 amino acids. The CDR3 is CASTETGTSGANVLTF. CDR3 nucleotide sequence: TGTGCCAGCACCGAAACGGGGACATCCGGGGCCAACGTCCTGACTTTC.

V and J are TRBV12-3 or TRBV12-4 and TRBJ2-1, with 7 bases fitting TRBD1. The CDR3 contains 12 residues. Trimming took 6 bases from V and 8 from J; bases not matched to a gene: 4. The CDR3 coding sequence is TGTGCCAGCAGGGGACAGTACGATGAGCAGTTCTTC. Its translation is CASRGQYDEQFF.

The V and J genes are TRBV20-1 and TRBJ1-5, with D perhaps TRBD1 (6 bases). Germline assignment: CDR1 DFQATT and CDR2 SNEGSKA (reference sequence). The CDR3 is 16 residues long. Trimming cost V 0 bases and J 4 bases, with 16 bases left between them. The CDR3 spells CSARDPSSGDNQPQHF. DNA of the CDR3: TGCAGTGCTAGAGACCCATCTTCAGGGGATAATCAGCCCCAGCATTTT.

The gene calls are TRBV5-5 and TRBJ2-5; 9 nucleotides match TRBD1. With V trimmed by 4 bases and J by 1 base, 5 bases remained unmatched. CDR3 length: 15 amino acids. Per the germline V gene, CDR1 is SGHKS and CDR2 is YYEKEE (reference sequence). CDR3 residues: CASSLGDRVQETQYF. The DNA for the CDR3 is TGTGCCAGCAGCCTGGGGGACAGGGTCCAAGAGACCCAGTACTTC. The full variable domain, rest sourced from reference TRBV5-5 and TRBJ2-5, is DAGVTQSPTHLIKTRGQQVTLRCSPISGHKSVSWYQQVLGQGPQFIFQYYEKEERGRGNFPDRFSARQFPNYSSELNVNALLLGDSALYLCASSLGDRVQETQYFGPGTRLLVL.

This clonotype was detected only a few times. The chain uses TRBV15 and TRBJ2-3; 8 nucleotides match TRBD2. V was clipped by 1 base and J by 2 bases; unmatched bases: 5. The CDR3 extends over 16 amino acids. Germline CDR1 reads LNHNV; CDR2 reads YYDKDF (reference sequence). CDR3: CATSRARAGVTDTQYF. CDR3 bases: TGTGCCACCAGCAGAGCTCGAGCGGGGGTCACAGATACGCAGTATTTT.

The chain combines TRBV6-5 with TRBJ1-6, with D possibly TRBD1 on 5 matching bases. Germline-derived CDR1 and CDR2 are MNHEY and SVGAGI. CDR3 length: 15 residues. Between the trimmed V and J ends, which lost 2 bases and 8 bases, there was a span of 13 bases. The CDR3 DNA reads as TGTGCCAGCAGTTACGAGGGTGGGGGAGATTCACCCCTCCACTTT. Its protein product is CASSYEGGGDSPLHF.

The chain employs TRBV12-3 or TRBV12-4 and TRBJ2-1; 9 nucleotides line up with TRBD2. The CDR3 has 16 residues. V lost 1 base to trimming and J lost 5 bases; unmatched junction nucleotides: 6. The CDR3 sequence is CASSLGLAGRNNEQFF. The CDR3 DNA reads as TGTGCCAGCAGTTTAGGGCTAGCGGGGCGGAACAATGAGCAGTTCTTC.

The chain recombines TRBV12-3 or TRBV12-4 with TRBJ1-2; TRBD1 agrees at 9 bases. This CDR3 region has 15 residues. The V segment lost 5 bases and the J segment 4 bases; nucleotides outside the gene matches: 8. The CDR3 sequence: CASSATTGGGYGYTF. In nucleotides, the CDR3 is TGTGCCAGCAGTGCCACGACAGGGGGGGGCTATGGCTACACCTTC.

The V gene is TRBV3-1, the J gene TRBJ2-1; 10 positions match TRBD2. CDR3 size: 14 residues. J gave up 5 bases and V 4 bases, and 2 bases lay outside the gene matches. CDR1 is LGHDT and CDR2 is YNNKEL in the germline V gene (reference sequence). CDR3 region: CASSLLAGNNEQFF. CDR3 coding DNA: TGTGCCAGCAGCCTACTAGCGGGGAACAATGAGCAGTTCTTC.

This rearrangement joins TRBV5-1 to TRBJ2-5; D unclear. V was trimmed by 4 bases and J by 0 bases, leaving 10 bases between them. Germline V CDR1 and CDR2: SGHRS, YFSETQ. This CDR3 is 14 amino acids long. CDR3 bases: TGCGCCAGCAGCCACGGTCTGTACCAAGAGACCCAGTACTTC. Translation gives CASSHGLYQETQYF. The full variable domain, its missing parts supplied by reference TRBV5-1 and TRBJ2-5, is KAGVTQTPRYLIKTRGQQVTLSCSPISGHRSVSWYQQTPGQGLQFLFEYFSETQRNKGNFPGRFSGRQFSNSRSEMNVSTLELGDSALYLCASSHGLYQETQYFGPGTRLLVL.

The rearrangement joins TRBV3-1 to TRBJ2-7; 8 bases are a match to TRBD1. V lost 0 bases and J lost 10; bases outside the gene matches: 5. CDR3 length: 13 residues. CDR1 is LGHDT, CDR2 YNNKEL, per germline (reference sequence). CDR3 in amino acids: CASSQERGQGQYF. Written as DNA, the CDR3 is TGTGCCAGCAGCCAAGAAAGAGGACAGGGTCAGTACTTC.

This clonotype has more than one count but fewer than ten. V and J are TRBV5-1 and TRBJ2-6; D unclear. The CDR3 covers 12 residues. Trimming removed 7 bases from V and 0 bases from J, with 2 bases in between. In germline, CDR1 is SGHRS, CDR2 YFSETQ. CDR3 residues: CASGSGANVLTF. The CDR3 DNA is TGCGCCAGCGGCTCTGGGGCCAACGTCCTGACTTTC.